This T cell receptor (beta chain) was profiled in a study of beta chain features in type 1 diabetes. Study results and limitations: For Type 1 diabetes patients, all four CD4+ subsets carried TCRB CDR3s that were moderately but significantly shorter. Reads derived from cDNA could over-represent cells showing high TCR expression.

Expressed TCRB transcripts were sequenced, since all the RNA that had been isolated was reverse transcribed. Method: immunoSEQ multiplex PCR; TCRdb's copy keeps in-frame clones and lacks some. The sample lists over 700,000 clones, about a sixth occurring once. This clone was detected only a few times. Its antigen is not identified. The clonotype originates from a woman aged 18-29 years in good health. Sequencing was performed on naive CD4+ T cells from blood.

CDR3 in DNA: TGTGCCAGCTCACCACCGGGTAGGGAGACCCAGTACTTC. It codes for CASSPPGRETQYF. The gene calls are TRBV18 and TRBJ2-5; no definite D call. Germline lookup yields CDR1 KGHSH and CDR2 LQKENI. This CDR3 has 13 residues. V dropped 0 bases and J dropped 5 bases, with 7 bases sitting between them.